Shown below are 30 T cell receptor beta chains from a single sample sequenced in a study of control samples from healthy donors and cancer patients. Using immunoSEQ multiplex PCR, the repertoire was profiled, and TCRdb retains in-frame clones only, with some absent. The sample holds approximately 150,000 clones, 70% to 90% seen once. Specimen: blood. Receptors were obtained from a man aged 18 to 29 in good health.

CDR3 sequence: CASSLAPGQGSYEQYF. CDR3 coding DNA: TGTGCCAGCAGCTTAGCACCGGGACAGGGATCCTACGAGCAGTACTTC. This chain connects TRBV7-9 to TRBJ2-7; 9 bases are shared with TRBD1. The junction had 4 bases not matched to a gene; V was cut back by 0 bases and J by 1 base. Germline-derived CDR1 and CDR2 are SEHNR and FQNEAQ (reference sequence). The CDR3 runs to 16 residues.

The chain carries TRBV13 and TRBJ2-7; 9 bases agree with TRBD1. The CDR3 runs 14 residues. Trimming removed 2 bases from V and 2 bases from J; junction bases left unmatched: 1. Germline values: CDR1 PRHDT, CDR2 FYEKMQ (reference sequence). DNA for the CDR3: TGTGCCAGCAGCTTAAGACAGGGGGCCTACGAGCAGTACTTC. Amino acids: CASSLRQGAYEQYF.

The chain uses TRBV19 and TRBJ2-1; 10 positions agree with TRBD2. The CDR3 consists of 15 residues. J lost 2 bases, V lost 2 bases, and 0 bases had no gene match. Per germline, CDR1 LNHDA and CDR2 SQIVND (reference sequence). DNA for the CDR3: TGTGCCAGTAGTATAAGCGGGGGGGCCTACAATGAGCAGTTCTTC. Protein sequence: CASSISGGAYNEQFF.

The V call is TRBV4-1, the J call TRBJ1-6; D may be TRBD1 (6 bases). CDR3 length: 16 residues. Looked up from germline, CDR1 is MGHRA and CDR2 is YSYEKL. V dropped 0 bases and J dropped 7 bases, with 13 bases sitting between them. The CDR3 here is CASSQDFTGRNSPLHF. CDR3 coding DNA: TGCGCCAGCAGCCAAGATTTTACAGGGCGGAATTCACCCCTCCACTTT.

V is TRBV7-3 and J is TRBJ2-1, with 9 positions matching TRBD2. Trimming took 5 bases from V and 4 from J; bases not matched to a gene: 3. The germline gives CDR1 SGHTA, CDR2 FQGTGA. This CDR3 is 14 amino acids long. This CDR3 is CASSPSGAYNEQFF. In DNA form, the CDR3 reads TGTGCCAGCAGCCCTAGCGGGGCTTACAATGAGCAGTTCTTC.

V gene TRBV6-6 combines with J gene TRBJ2-2; 7 bases align to TRBD1. From germline, CDR1 is MNHNY and CDR2 SVGAGI (reference sequence). J was trimmed by 6 bases and V by 5 bases; bases with no gene match: 3. The CDR3 loop spans 13 amino acids. CDR3 in amino acids: CASSATGSGELFF. CDR3 DNA: TGTGCCAGCAGTGCGACAGGGTCCGGGGAGCTGTTTTTT.

The CDR3: CASRRDRVETQYF. The CDR3 nucleotides are TGTGCCAGCAGGCGAGACAGGGTAGAGACCCAGTACTTC. The rearrangement joins TRBV5-4 to TRBJ2-5, with 7 bases aligning to TRBD1. The trim removed 5 bases at V and 4 bases at J, leaving 5 bases unmatched. The germline gives CDR1 SGHNT, CDR2 YYREEE (reference sequence). The length of the CDR3 is 13 residues.

The chain is built from TRBV19 and TRBJ2-5; no clear D. The germline V and J ends were trimmed by 1 base and 5 bases, with 8 bases remaining between them. There are 13 residues in the CDR3. Germline-derived CDR1 and CDR2 are LNHDA and SQIVND (reference sequence). The CDR3 bases are TGTGCCAGTAGTATAGCGGGTGCCGAGACCCAGTACTTC. Encoded protein: CASSIAGAETQYF.

This chain links TRBV5-6 with TRBJ1-5; TRBD1 matches 8 bases. The V gene's germline CDR1 is SGHDT and CDR2 YYEEEE. This CDR3 has 19 amino acids. The J segment lost 3 bases and the V segment lost 3 bases, leaving 17 bases of the junction unmatched. The CDR3 DNA follows: TGTGCCAGCAGCTCAATGGGACAGGTTCAGAGGGTCTCCAATCAGCCCCAGCATTTT. Its protein product is CASSSMGQVQRVSNQPQHF.

This clone was recorded once. V is TRBV29-1 and J is TRBJ2-1; possibly TRBD2 for D (6 bases). The CDR3 loop spans 15 amino acids. The V gene lost 7 bases and the J gene lost 12 bases, with 28 bases spanning the gap. The germline CDR1 and CDR2 sequences are SQVTM and ANQGSEA. CDR3 loop: CSASSGTEAPWVQFF. CDR3 bases: TGCAGCGCCTCTTCGGGGACTGAGGCCCCATGGGTGCAGTTCTTC.

The J gene is TRBJ2-1, the V gene TRBV7-2; D ambiguous. The CDR3 spans 15 residues. V was cut by 2 bases and J by 10 bases, with 18 bases left in between. The germline V gene has CDR1 SGHTA and CDR2 FQGNSA. The CDR3: CASSLTTLHREEQFF. CDR3 nucleotide sequence: TGTGCCAGCAGCTTAACAACACTACACCGAGAGGAGCAGTTCTTC.

The chain is built from TRBV5-1 and TRBJ2-5; the match to TRBD2 covers 10 bases. Germline CDR1 is SGHRS and CDR2 is YFSETQ. CDR3 length: 14 residues. V lost 4 bases, J lost 3 bases, and 3 bases stayed unmatched. The CDR3 here is CASSVLAGEETQYF. In DNA, the CDR3 is TGCGCCAGCAGCGTGCTAGCGGGGGAAGAGACCCAGTACTTC.

The CDR3 region has the DNA TGCGCCAGCAGTGGAGGAGGGGCTGGTGGTCAGCCCCAGCATTTT. Translated: CASSGGGAGGQPQHF. The chain is built from TRBV10-1 and TRBJ1-5; a weak D match, TRBD1 (5 bases). Germline-derived CDR1 and CDR2 are WNHNN and SYGVQD (reference sequence). Trimming shortened V by 4 bases and J by 6 bases, and 16 bases separated the two germline ends. The CDR3 length is 15 residues.

In its sample, this clone was seen once. The V call is TRBV6-5, the J call TRBJ2-1; a possible D gene is TRBD2 (6 bases). V lost 6 bases and J lost 7, with 13 bases in between. CDR3 length: 13 residues. Germline V gene data show CDR1 as MNHEY and CDR2 as SVGAGI. CDR3 sequence: CASSQTSPNEQFF. The CDR3 bases are TGTGCCAGCAGCCAGACTAGTCCAAATGAGCAGTTCTTC.

The genes are TRBV30 and TRBJ2-5; weak D call: TRBD2 (5 bases). Germline V gives CDR1 GTSNPN, CDR2 SVGIG (reference sequence). CDR3 length equals 13 residues. V lost 0 bases and J lost 4, with 9 bases in between. Here the CDR3 DNA reads TGTGCCTGGAGTGTTTGGGCGGGAGAGACCCAGTACTTC. Its translation: CAWSVWAGETQYF.

V usage is TRBV7-3 and J usage is TRBJ1-1; D ambiguous. Germline loops: CDR1 SGHTA, CDR2 FQGTGA. This CDR3 is built from 16 residues. Trimming removed 5 bases from V and 1 base from J, with 17 bases in between. CDR3 in amino acids: CASSQSSGFGNTEAFF. The CDR3 nucleotides read TGTGCCAGCAGCCAGTCTAGCGGCTTCGGGAACACTGAAGCTTTCTTT.

The V and J genes are TRBV6-2 or TRBV6-3 and TRBJ2-7; D is possibly TRBD2 (5 bases). CDR3 length equals 14 residues. V was clipped by 1 base and J by 6 bases, with 13 bases between them. Per germline, CDR1 MNHEY and CDR2 SVGEGT. The CDR3 DNA is TGTGCCAGCAGTTACTACCCGGGAATAGCCGAGCAGTACTTC. It encodes CASSYYPGIAEQYF.

CDR3 amino acids: CASSILPGIPSTDTQYF. CDR3 DNA: TGTGCCAGCAGCATACTACCGGGAATACCAAGCACAGATACGCAGTATTTT. V usage is TRBV5-4 and J usage is TRBJ2-3; D possibly corresponds to TRBD2 (5 bases). The CDR3 sequence is 17 residues long. V was trimmed by 4 bases and J by 0 bases, leaving 18 bases between them. In germline, CDR1 is SGHNT, CDR2 YYREEE (reference sequence).

This chain uses TRBV19 with TRBJ2-5, with D unresolved. The length of the CDR3 is 17 residues. Trimming took 2 bases from V and 1 from J, leaving 17 bases between them. The germline V gene encodes CDR1 LNHDA and CDR2 SQIVND (reference sequence). The CDR3 region is CASSIKFGSPFQETQYF. The CDR3 DNA reads TGTGCCAGTAGTATAAAGTTCGGCAGCCCCTTCCAAGAGACCCAGTACTTC.

This chain links TRBV28 with TRBJ2-1; the D gene is possibly TRBD1 (6 bases). The germline V and J ends were trimmed by 8 bases and 7 bases, with 21 bases remaining between them. The CDR3 loop spans 15 amino acids. CDR1 is MDHEN, CDR2 SYDVKM, per germline. The CDR3 nucleotides are TGTGCCAGCTCCTTAACAGGGTCCCTAAGGAATGAGCAGTTCTTC. This translates into CASSLTGSLRNEQFF.

This clone was seen just once. The chain is built from TRBV28 and TRBJ2-7; possibly TRBD1 or TRBD2 for D (5 bases each). Germline V gene sequence: CDR1 MDHEN, CDR2 SYDVKM. The CDR3 spans 13 residues. V dropped 3 bases and J dropped 7 bases, with 13 bases sitting between them. The CDR3 coding sequence is TGTGCCAGCAGTTTCGGGGCGAAGGGGGAGCAGTACTTC. Protein: CASSFGAKGEQYF. Full variable domain (missing parts from reference TRBV28 and TRBJ2-7): DVKVTQSSRYLVKRTGEKVFLECVQDMDHENMFWYRQDPGLGLRLIYFSYDVKMKEKGDIPEGYSVSREKKERFSLILESASTNQTSMYLCASSFGAKGEQYFGPGTRLTVT.

The V gene is TRBV19, the J gene TRBJ1-5, with 9 bases matching TRBD1. This CDR3 contains 14 residues. Germline V lookup: CDR1 LNHDA, CDR2 SQIVND (reference sequence). V lost 2 bases, J lost 7 bases, and 3 bases stayed unmatched. CDR3 protein: CASSIRTGAQPQHF. The CDR3 coding sequence is TGTGCCAGTAGTATAAGGACAGGGGCCCAGCCCCAGCATTTT.

The chain employs TRBV4-2 and TRBJ2-2; D might be TRBD1 (5 bases). The ends were cut back, 3 bases at V and 10 bases at J, with 15 bases in the middle. Germline CDR1 reads LGHNA; CDR2 reads YNFKEQ. This CDR3 is 14 amino acids long. CDR3 in DNA: TGTGCCAGCAGCCAGTTAGGGGCGGTTGCGGAGCTGTTTTTT. Translation gives CASSQLGAVAELFF.

The V gene is TRBV27, the J gene TRBJ1-2; D remains ambiguous. CDR1 and CDR2 (germline): MNHEY, SMNVEV (reference sequence). This CDR3 has 15 amino acids. The ends were cut back, 2 bases at V and 8 bases at J, with 18 bases in the middle. The CDR3 bases are TGTGCCAGCAGTTTACTGTTCGGCTCCCCCCAAGGCTACACCTTC. This gives the protein CASSLLFGSPQGYTF.

The sample holds one count of this clone. V gene TRBV24-1 combines with J gene TRBJ2-5; perhaps TRBD2 as D (6 bases). The V end lost 8 bases, the J end lost 3 bases, and 15 bases lay between the germline ends. The CDR3 totals 14 residues. Germline values: CDR1 KGHDR, CDR2 SFDVKD. The CDR3 DNA reads TGTGCCACCACCCGAGCGGGCGACGAAGAGACCCAGTACTTC. Its translation is CATTRAGDEETQYF.

The genes are TRBV19 and TRBJ2-5; D might be TRBD1 (5 bases). The CDR3 has 13 residues. With 5 bases removed from V and 4 bases from J, the gap between germline ends came to 11 bases. Germline CDR1 and CDR2: LNHDA and SQIVND (reference sequence). The CDR3, as DNA: TGTGCCAGTAGTCTTACAGGTACAGAGACCCAGTACTTC. This gives the protein CASSLTGTETQYF.

This clone has a count of ten or more. V and J are TRBV27 and TRBJ1-1, with 7 bases that match TRBD1. CDR1 and CDR2 (germline): MNHEY, SMNVEV (reference sequence). V lost 1 base, J lost 5 bases, and 10 bases stayed unmatched. The CDR3 is 16 residues long. CDR3 protein: CASSLFGRGESTEAFF. CDR3 sequence (DNA): TGTGCCAGCAGTTTATTCGGCAGGGGGGAGTCGACTGAAGCTTTCTTT.

The chain couples TRBV5-6 to TRBJ1-2; D perhaps matches TRBD1 (5 bases). Germline V gives CDR1 SGHDT, CDR2 YYEEEE. V lost 6 bases and J lost 4, with 10 bases in between. This CDR3 is 12 amino acids long. DNA for the CDR3: TGTGCCAGCACCCAGGGAGTCTATGGCTACACCTTC. Its protein product is CASTQGVYGYTF.

This clone came up once. This chain connects TRBV5-1 to TRBJ1-1; unclear D gene. The CDR3 has 15 residues. Trimming cost V 6 bases and J 0 bases, with 15 bases left between them. CDR1 is SGHRS, CDR2 YFSETQ, per germline. Here the CDR3 reads CASKRTGTMNTEAFF. CDR3 coding DNA: TGCGCCAGCAAGAGGACCGGAACCATGAACACTGAAGCTTTCTTT.

This clone was seen only a few times. This rearrangement joins TRBV15 to TRBJ1-5; D ambiguous. V was cut by 3 bases and J by 4 bases, with 7 bases left in between. The CDR3 sequence is 13 residues long. Germline V gene lookup returns CDR1 LNHNV and CDR2 YYDKDF (reference sequence). The CDR3 nucleotides are TGTGCCACCAGCAGGACATTTAATCAGCCCCAGCATTTT. The encoded protein is CATSRTFNQPQHF. Full variable domain (remainder filled in from reference TRBV15 and TRBJ1-5): DAMVIQNPRYQVTQFGKPVTLSCSQTLNHNVMYWYQQKSSQAPKLLFHYYDKDFNNEADTPDNFQSRRPNTSFCFLDIRSPGLGDTAMYLCATSRTFNQPQHFGDGTRLSIL.